The 31 T cell receptor beta chains listed next were all sequenced from one sample in a study of cytomegalovirus exposure and HLA in healthy donors. It was with 60 Vbeta and 13 Jbeta primers that the PCR ran. Profiled with immunoSEQ multiplex PCR; TCRdb holds only in-frame clones, not every one. The repertoire holds 130,000 to 150,000 clones, with over 70% as singletons. Sequences were obtained from PBMCs. Source of these receptors: a male donor in good health and CMV-seronegative.

V usage is TRBV6-1 and J usage is TRBJ2-6; no clear D gene. CDR3 length: 16 residues. Germline V lookup: CDR1 MNHNS, CDR2 SASEGT. V was pared by 3 bases and J by 0 bases, with 9 bases between. Here the CDR3 DNA reads TGTGCCAGCAGTGATAACAGTGTCTCTGGGGCCAACGTCCTGACTTTC. It translates to CASSDNSVSGANVLTF.

The rearrangement links TRBV30 to TRBJ1-2, with 9 bases matching TRBD1. Germline CDR1 and CDR2: GTSNPN and SVGIG (reference sequence). The J segment lost 2 bases and the V segment lost 3 bases, leaving 4 bases of the junction unmatched. The CDR3 sequence is 14 residues long. CDR3 loop: CAWRGQGSNYGYTF. The CDR3 nucleotides read TGTGCCTGGAGAGGACAGGGGTCAAACTATGGCTACACCTTC.

The chain has TRBV6-6 and TRBJ1-5; 7 bases map to TRBD1. This CDR3 has 16 amino acids. In germline, CDR1 is MNHNY, CDR2 SVGAGI (reference sequence). V lost 1 base to trimming and J lost 0 bases; unmatched junction nucleotides: 3. The CDR3 sequence is CASSYFGQVSNQPQHF. For the CDR3, the DNA is TGTGCCAGCAGTTACTTTGGACAGGTTAGCAATCAGCCCCAGCATTTT.

The rearrangement joins TRBV18 to TRBJ2-7; possibly TRBD1 for D (6 bases). Germline V CDR1 and CDR2: KGHSH, LQKENI. The V gene lost 2 bases and the J gene lost 3 bases, with 11 bases spanning the gap. The CDR3 extends over 14 amino acids. The DNA of the CDR3 is TGTGCCAGCTCACCAAGGGGGAAGTTCTACGAGCAGTACTTC. It yields the protein CASSPRGKFYEQYF.

This chain joins TRBV14 and TRBJ2-7; TRBD1 aligns across 12 bases. From germline, CDR1 is SGHDN and CDR2 FVKESK. This CDR3 is 17 amino acids long. Unmatched junction bases numbered 9, after V lost 3 bases and J lost 3 bases. The CDR3 DNA is TGTGCCAGCAGCCAGATTGTTGGGACAGGGGGCATCTACGAGCAGTACTTC. Translating it yields CASSQIVGTGGIYEQYF. The full variable domain, rest sourced from reference TRBV14 and TRBJ2-7, is EAGVTQFPSHSVIEKGQTVTLRCDPISGHDNLYWYRRVMGKEIKFLLHFVKESKQDESGMPNNRFLAERTGGTYSTLKVQPAELEDSGVYFCASSQIVGTGGIYEQYFGPGTRLTVT.

The chain is built from TRBV18 and TRBJ1-5, with TRBD1 matching over 7 bases. The CDR3 covers 15 residues. Germline values: CDR1 KGHSH, CDR2 LQKENI. Unmatched junction bases numbered 7, after V lost 3 bases and J lost 5 bases. The CDR3 DNA reads TGTGCCAGCTCACCGGACAGGTTCGCGGATCAGCCCCAGCATTTT. As protein: CASSPDRFADQPQHF.

V gene TRBV18 combines with J gene TRBJ1-5; 9 bases agree with TRBD1. V shed 3 bases, J shed 6 bases, and the junction held 6 bases outside the gene matches. The CDR3 is 15 amino acids. The V gene's germline CDR1 is KGHSH and CDR2 LQKENI. The CDR3 nucleotides are TGTGCCAGCTCACCTCCCGGGACAGGGAGTCAGCCCCAGCATTTT. It codes for CASSPPGTGSQPQHF.

This chain links TRBV6-5 with TRBJ2-1; TRBD1 matches 7 bases. Trimming cost V 5 bases and J 4 bases; bases outside gene matches: 2. The germline gives CDR1 MNHEY, CDR2 SVGAGI. This CDR3 contains 13 residues. CDR3 sequence reads: CASSRDSYNEQFF. DNA for the CDR3: TGTGCCAGCAGTCGGGACAGTTACAATGAGCAGTTCTTC.

This chain joins TRBV7-9 and TRBJ2-5; 8 positions agree with TRBD1. This CDR3 has 14 amino acids. Germline CDR1 reads SEHNR; CDR2 reads FQNEAQ (reference sequence). V shed 5 bases, J shed 4 bases, and the junction held 6 bases outside the gene matches. CDR3 in amino acids: CASSRQGLSETQYF. The CDR3 DNA sequence: TGTGCCAGCAGCCGACAGGGGCTTTCAGAGACCCAGTACTTC.

The V and J genes are TRBV5-6 and TRBJ2-5; TRBD2 aligns across 10 bases. The length of the CDR3 is 17 residues. CDR1 and CDR2 from the germline V gene are SGHDT and YYEEEE. J was trimmed by 9 bases and V by 4 bases; bases with no gene match: 18. CDR3 protein: CASSNTSGTSRRWAQYF. CDR3 bases: TGTGCCAGCAGCAACACTAGCGGGACCTCTAGGCGTTGGGCCCAGTACTTC.

The CDR3 loop reads CASSVNLRERGQETQYF. CDR3 nucleotide sequence: TGTGCCAGCAGCGTAAATCTACGGGAGAGGGGACAAGAGACCCAGTACTTC. The V gene is TRBV9, the J gene TRBJ2-5, with a possible D match to TRBD2 (6 bases). The V end was cut by 1 base, the J end by 2 bases, with 18 bases between. Germline CDR1 SGDLS, CDR2 YYNGEE. CDR3 length: 17 amino acids.

This clone was found a few times. The V gene is TRBV6-1, the J gene TRBJ2-3; 10 bases agree with TRBD2. The length of the CDR3 is 14 residues. Germline V gives CDR1 MNHNS, CDR2 SASEGT. The junction had 1 base not matched to a gene; V was cut back by 5 bases and J by 2 bases. The CDR3 sequence is CASSSGGATDTQYF. CDR3 sequence (DNA): TGTGCCAGCAGTAGCGGGGGGGCCACAGATACGCAGTATTTT.

The CDR3, as DNA: TGTGCCAGCAGCTTAGTAGGGGGCAGGACCTACGAGCAGTACTTC. This encodes CASSLVGGRTYEQYF. This chain links TRBV7-2 with TRBJ2-7; 7 bases line up with TRBD1. The ends lost 1 base at V and 2 bases at J; junction bases unmatched: 5. This CDR3 is 15 amino acids long. CDR1 and CDR2 (germline): SGHTA, FQGNSA.

As DNA, the CDR3 is TGCGCCAGCAGCCTGCTAGCGGGAGATGGAACCGGGGAGCTGTTTTTT. This sequence encodes CASSLLAGDGTGELFF. The chain is built from TRBV5-1 and TRBJ2-2, with 10 bases lining up with TRBD2. Trimming removed 4 bases from V and 5 bases from J; junction bases left unmatched: 8. CDR3 size: 16 residues. Germline V gene data show CDR1 as SGHRS and CDR2 as YFSETQ.

V gene TRBV11-2 combines with J gene TRBJ2-5; 8 positions match TRBD2. The CDR3 has 14 residues. V lost 8 bases to trimming and J lost 9 bases; unmatched junction nucleotides: 14. The V gene's germline CDR1 is SGHAT and CDR2 FQNNGV. The CDR3 sequence: CASSARGDRGAQYF. The CDR3 coding sequence is TGTGCCAGCTCTGCGCGGGGGGACCGGGGGGCCCAGTACTTC.

This clone was detected only a few times. This chain connects TRBV4-1 to TRBJ2-7, with a possible D match to TRBD2 (5 bases). V dropped 1 base and J dropped 2 bases, with 9 bases sitting between them. The CDR3 is 14 residues long. CDR1 and CDR2 (germline): MGHRA, YSYEKL. The CDR3, as DNA: TGCGCCAGCAGCCAAGGTATCGGGGCCTACGAGCAGTACTTC. Translated, it gives CASSQGIGAYEQYF.

The chain has TRBV25-1 and TRBJ1-1; TRBD1 might be the D (5 bases). The CDR3 covers 14 residues. The V end was cut by 4 bases, the J end by 3 bases, with 12 bases between. CDR1 is MGHDK and CDR2 is SYGVNS in the germline V gene. Here the CDR3 reads CASSGRRQYTEAFF. The CDR3 bases are TGTGCCAGCAGTGGAAGACGACAGTACACTGAAGCTTTCTTT. The whole variable domain, remainder taken from reference TRBV25-1 and TRBJ1-1, is EADIYQTPRYLVIGTGKKITLECSQTMGHDKMYWYQQDPGMELHLIHYSYGVNSTEKGDLSSESTVSRIRTEHFPLTLESARPSHTSQYLCASSGRRQYTEAFFGQGTRLTVV.

V usage is TRBV7-9 and J usage is TRBJ1-1; no clear D gene. V gave up 3 bases and J gave up 6 bases, with 11 bases separating them. This CDR3 comprises 13 residues. Per germline, CDR1 SEHNR and CDR2 FQNEAQ (reference sequence). This CDR3 reads CASSFGEVPEAFF. The CDR3 bases are TGTGCCAGCAGCTTCGGAGAAGTGCCTGAAGCTTTCTTT.

Here the CDR3 reads CASSVEGTELTDTQYF. CDR3 bases: TGTGCCAGCAGCGTAGAGGGGACAGAACTCACAGATACGCAGTATTTT. The V call is TRBV9, the J call TRBJ2-3, with 7 nucleotides matching TRBD1. The V gene's germline CDR1 is SGDLS and CDR2 YYNGEE. The CDR3 has 16 residues. V shed 0 bases, J shed 2 bases, and the junction held 6 bases outside the gene matches.

Comments on this clone: One end of the junction varies from germline; a read error may be responsible. The chain has TRBV7-7 and TRBJ2-1, with TRBD2 matching 8 bases. Germline CDR1 is SSHAT and CDR2 is FNYEAQ (reference sequence). This CDR3 spans 16 amino acids. The DNA of the CDR3 is TGTGCTAGCAGCTTAGCCGTTAGCGGGACCTACAATGAGCAGTTCTTC. It encodes CASSLAVSGTYNEQFF.

This clone appeared a few times. The gene calls are TRBV4-1 and TRBJ2-1; 8 nucleotides line up with TRBD2. Germline CDR1 is MGHRA and CDR2 is YSYEKL. With V trimmed by 4 bases and J by 7 bases, 6 bases remained unmatched. The CDR3 length is 14 residues. CDR3 nucleotides: TGCGCCAGCAGCCTGATCGGGACTAGGAATGAGCAGTTCTTC. Its protein is CASSLIGTRNEQFF.

The rearrangement joins TRBV15 to TRBJ2-2, with 10 nucleotides matching TRBD1. The V gene end was trimmed by 5 bases and the J gene end by 0 bases; junction bases not matched to a gene: 3. This CDR3 has 16 amino acids. Germline V CDR1 and CDR2: LNHNV, YYDKDF (reference sequence). The CDR3 is CATSSGQGANTGELFF. CDR3 bases: TGTGCCACCAGCTCAGGACAGGGGGCGAACACCGGGGAGCTGTTTTTT.

The chain employs TRBV11-2 and TRBJ2-7, with D perhaps TRBD2 (7 bases). V lost 5 bases and J 1 base, leaving 15 bases between the germline ends. Germline lookup yields CDR1 SGHAT and CDR2 FQNNGV. The CDR3 has 15 residues. Here the CDR3 reads CASSRGGGGSYEQYF. The CDR3 DNA is TGTGCCAGCAGCCGAGGAGGGGGGGGATCCTACGAGCAGTACTTC.

The chain joins TRBV11-2 to TRBJ1-5; weak D call: TRBD1 (6 bases). Germline loops: CDR1 SGHAT, CDR2 FQNNGV. Trimming took 4 bases from V and 2 from J, leaving 9 bases between them. The CDR3 loop spans 14 amino acids. This CDR3 is CASSSQGRNQPQHF. Here the CDR3 DNA reads TGTGCCAGCAGCTCACAGGGACGCAATCAGCCCCAGCATTTT.

This clone was observed a handful of times. The gene calls are TRBV4-1 and TRBJ2-3; tentatively, D is TRBD1 (5 bases). V was trimmed by 1 base and J by 3 bases, leaving 11 bases between them. CDR3 length: 15 amino acids. In germline, CDR1 is MGHRA, CDR2 YSYEKL. CDR3 DNA sequence: TGCGCCAGCAGCCAAGGACAGTACGGGACAGATACGCAGTATTTT. It is translated as CASSQGQYGTDTQYF.

The rearrangement links TRBV5-1 to TRBJ1-2, with TRBD1 identical over 9 bases. The CDR3 is 17 residues long. The V gene end was trimmed by 3 bases and the J gene end by 0 bases; junction bases not matched to a gene: 9. The germline V gene has CDR1 SGHRS and CDR2 YFSETQ. The CDR3 DNA reads as TGCGCCAGCAGCTCAAGATGGACAGGGGACACTAACTATGGCTACACCTTC. This gives the protein CASSSRWTGDTNYGYTF.

The chain joins TRBV30 to TRBJ1-3; D is possibly TRBD1 (5 bases). From germline, CDR1 is GTSNPN and CDR2 SVGIG (reference sequence). V was trimmed by 4 bases and J by 2 bases, leaving 12 bases between them. The CDR3 spans 14 residues. CDR3 protein: CAWKGRSTGNTIYF. In DNA form, the CDR3 reads TGTGCCTGGAAGGGGAGGTCCACTGGAAACACCATATATTTT.

This chain connects TRBV27 to TRBJ2-5, with no clear D. The CDR3 totals 15 residues. V was pared by 0 bases and J by 5 bases, with 13 bases between. Germline V CDR1 and CDR2: MNHEY, SMNVEV (reference sequence). The CDR3 reads CASSLSLRVGETQYF. The CDR3 DNA sequence: TGTGCCAGCAGTTTATCACTACGAGTTGGCGAGACCCAGTACTTC.

J is TRBJ2-1 and V is TRBV5-1, with D perhaps TRBD2 (5 bases). V was clipped by 3 bases and J by 0 bases, with 10 bases between them. CDR1 and CDR2 (germline): SGHRS, YFSETQ. The CDR3 loop spans 15 amino acids. The CDR3: CASSSPLDSYNEQFF. In DNA, the CDR3 is TGCGCCAGCAGCTCTCCACTAGACTCCTACAATGAGCAGTTCTTC.

CDR3 DNA sequence: TGTGCCAGCAGCTTAGAAATGGGCGGCTACACCTTC. The encoded protein is CASSLEMGGYTF. The chain employs TRBV7-9 and TRBJ1-2; D is uncertain. V lost 1 base, J lost 8 bases, and 8 bases lay in between. The CDR3 totals 12 residues. Germline values: CDR1 SEHNR, CDR2 FQNEAQ (reference sequence).

V and J are TRBV27 and TRBJ2-7; D might be TRBD2 (6 bases). The germline V gene encodes CDR1 MNHEY and CDR2 SMNVEV (reference sequence). V lost 6 bases, J lost 4 bases, and 19 bases lay in between. CDR3 length equals 15 residues. DNA of the CDR3: TGTGCCAGCAGGGGGATCTGGCTTGGGAGGTACGAGCAGTACTTC. It encodes CASRGIWLGRYEQYF.